The 25 T cell receptor beta chains listed next were all sequenced from one sample in a study of blood T cell repertoires in COVID-19. Clones were sequenced by immunoSEQ multiplex PCR, and TCRdb holds only the in-frame ones, with some missing. The data hold approximately 70,000 clones, with approximately 91% observed a single time. The source material was peripheral blood. All receptors derive from a human donor with active COVID-19. The donor label of this sample is uncertain.

V usage is TRBV29-1 and J usage is TRBJ2-3, with 12 bases that match TRBD2. V lost 1 base and J lost 3; bases outside the gene matches: 8. The V gene's germline CDR1 is SQVTM and CDR2 ANQGSEA. This CDR3 has 17 amino acids. The CDR3 loop reads CSVEGRLAGATTDTQYF. For the CDR3, the DNA is TGCAGCGTTGAAGGCCGACTAGCGGGAGCAACGACAGATACGCAGTATTTT.

The chain is built from TRBV19 and TRBJ1-1, with a tentative D call TRBD1 (6 bases). CDR1 LNHDA and CDR2 SQIVND come from the germline V gene (reference sequence). The CDR3 runs 16 residues. V dropped 5 bases and J dropped 1 base, with 17 bases sitting between them. CDR3 sequence reads: CASSAQGGGRNTEAFF. CDR3 nucleotides: TGTGCCAGTAGTGCACAGGGTGGGGGACGGAACACTGAAGCTTTCTTT.

In this sample, this clone is medium-sized (0.01 to 0.1%). The chain links TRBV15 to TRBJ1-3; D unresolved. In germline, CDR1 is LNHNV, CDR2 YYDKDF (reference sequence). CDR3 size: 15 residues. Trimming pared 1 base from V and 1 base from J, leaving 8 bases between. CDR3 sequence (DNA): TGTGCCACCAGCAGAGGGTTCGGGTCTGGAAACACCATATATTTT. Translating gives CATSRGFGSGNTIYF.

The chain recombines TRBV9 with TRBJ1-1; D gene ambiguous. The CDR3 length is 13 residues. Germline CDR1 reads SGDLS; CDR2 reads YYNGEE. V shed 4 bases and J shed 1 base, with 8 bases lying between them. CDR3 residues: CASSIGGNTEAFF. The CDR3 DNA reads as TGTGCCAGCAGCATCGGTGGGAACACTGAAGCTTTCTTT.

The chain is built from TRBV27 and TRBJ2-1; a weak D match, TRBD2 (5 bases). Germline assignment: CDR1 MNHEY and CDR2 SMNVEV (reference sequence). Trimming left V 8 bases short and J 9 bases short, with 23 bases between. The CDR3 runs to 15 residues. This CDR3 is CASLWSDWPQSEQFF. The CDR3 bases are TGTGCCAGCCTATGGTCGGACTGGCCGCAAAGTGAGCAGTTCTTC.

The V gene is TRBV6-2 or TRBV6-3, the J gene TRBJ2-1; 11 bases are a match to TRBD2. The CDR3 spans 15 residues. CDR1 is MNHEY, CDR2 SVGEGT, per germline. V lost 4 bases and J lost 10; bases outside the gene matches: 9. For the CDR3, the DNA is TGTGCCAGCAGTTTCTTTAGCGGGAGGGCCGGGGAGCAGTTCTTC. Protein product: CASSFFSGRAGEQFF.

V gene TRBV28 combines with J gene TRBJ1-2, with 8 positions matching TRBD1. With 2 bases clipped from V and 4 bases from J, the junction kept 9 bases outside the gene matches. CDR1 is MDHEN, CDR2 SYDVKM, per germline. This CDR3 contains 16 residues. CDR3 in DNA: TGTGCCAGCAGTTTACTGACAGGGGCACCTACCTATGGCTACACCTTC. Translation gives CASSLLTGAPTYGYTF.

The J gene is TRBJ2-7, the V gene TRBV6-1; TRBD1 aligns across 7 bases. The CDR3 loop spans 15 amino acids. With V trimmed by 2 bases and J by 3 bases, 7 bases remained unmatched. From germline, CDR1 is MNHNS and CDR2 SASEGT. The chain's CDR3 is CASSERARGIYEQYF. The CDR3 DNA reads TGTGCCAGCAGTGAACGCGCCAGGGGGATCTACGAGCAGTACTTC.

This chain uses TRBV11-3 with TRBJ2-3; D gene ambiguous. This CDR3 spans 16 amino acids. V lost 0 bases and J 1 base, leaving 11 bases between the germline ends. CDR1 and CDR2 from the germline V gene are SGHNT and YENEEA. The CDR3 nucleotides read TGTGCCAGCAGCTTAGAAGACTCAGCAGGCACAGATACGCAGTATTTT. This translates into CASSLEDSAGTDTQYF.

This chain uses TRBV4-2 with TRBJ2-1, with D possibly matching TRBD2 (5 bases). Germline CDR1 is LGHNA and CDR2 is YNFKEQ. With 4 bases removed from V and 0 bases from J, the gap between germline ends came to 13 bases. This CDR3 comprises 16 residues. The CDR3 sequence: CASSPLSGTSYNEQFF. CDR3 nucleotides: TGTGCCAGCAGCCCACTCAGCGGCACCTCCTACAATGAGCAGTTCTTC.

J is TRBJ1-6 and V is TRBV19; a weak D match, TRBD1 (5 bases). CDR1 and CDR2 from the germline V gene are LNHDA and SQIVND (reference sequence). CDR3 length: 14 residues. The V gene lost 11 bases and the J gene lost 5 bases, with 16 bases spanning the gap. The CDR3 reads CASAGRWNNSPLHF. CDR3 DNA: TGTGCCTCTGCGGGGCGGTGGAATAATTCACCCCTCCACTTT.

V and J are TRBV20-1 and TRBJ2-7, with D hard to call. V lost 3 bases to trimming and J lost 0 bases, with 9 bases between them. Germline V gives CDR1 DFQATT, CDR2 SNEGSKA (reference sequence). The CDR3 sequence is 13 residues long. CDR3 DNA: TGCAGTGCTAGTGACCCTAGCTCCTACGAGCAGTACTTC. As protein: CSASDPSSYEQYF.

V is TRBV10-3 and J is TRBJ2-5; no reliable D call. V lost 4 bases, J lost 3 bases, and 6 bases lay in between. The CDR3 runs to 12 residues. Germline-derived CDR1 and CDR2 are ENHRY and SYGVKD. The CDR3: CAISGVKETQYF. DNA for the CDR3: TGTGCCATCAGTGGAGTGAAAGAGACCCAGTACTTC.

This rearrangement joins TRBV6-2 or TRBV6-3 to TRBJ1-2; D unresolved. CDR3 length: 17 residues. The V end was cut by 5 bases, the J end by 0 bases, with 19 bases between. CDR1 is MNHEY and CDR2 is SVGEGT in the germline V gene. CDR3 loop: CASSTGSRDGANYGYTF. Written as DNA, the CDR3 is TGTGCCAGCAGTACGGGGTCTCGAGACGGAGCTAACTATGGCTACACCTTC.

The chain recombines TRBV6-2 or TRBV6-3 with TRBJ1-5; D perhaps matches TRBD1 (6 bases). The V gene lost 4 bases and the J gene lost 5 bases, with 18 bases spanning the gap. Germline CDR1 reads MNHEY; CDR2 reads SVGEGT. The CDR3 totals 16 residues. The CDR3: CASSSSQGHLDQPQHF. For the CDR3, the DNA is TGTGCCAGCAGTTCCTCTCAGGGACACCTCGATCAGCCCCAGCATTTT.

This clone qualifies as medium-sized. The chain recombines TRBV19 with TRBJ2-1; D possibly corresponds to TRBD2 (5 bases). Looked up from germline, CDR1 is LNHDA and CDR2 is SQIVND (reference sequence). V lost 9 bases, J lost 12 bases, and 12 bases lay in between. The CDR3 is made up of 10 amino acids. CDR3 region: CASLSRGQFF. Written as DNA, the CDR3 is TGTGCCAGCTTAAGCCGGGGGCAGTTCTTC.

Only one count was recorded for this clone. V usage is TRBV6-2 or TRBV6-3 and J usage is TRBJ2-1, with 8 bases that match TRBD2. CDR1 is MNHEY, CDR2 SVGEGT, per germline. J gave up 4 bases and V 4 bases, and 9 bases lay outside the gene matches. This CDR3 region has 16 residues. DNA for the CDR3: TGTGCCAGCAGTTTAGAGCGGGAGTGGGCGTACAATGAGCAGTTCTTC. Translating it yields CASSLEREWAYNEQFF.

Here the CDR3 DNA reads TGTGCCAGCAGCAAAACCCACGTCCACCGTTCCGGGGCAGATACGCAGTATTTT. Translation: CASSKTHVHRSGADTQYF. The rearrangement links TRBV14 to TRBJ2-3; tentative D call: TRBD2 (5 bases). The germline V and J ends were trimmed by 5 bases and 4 bases, with 25 bases remaining between them. In germline, CDR1 is SGHDN, CDR2 FVKESK. This CDR3 comprises 18 residues.

V is TRBV19 and J is TRBJ1-1; 9 bases line up with TRBD1. Unmatched junction bases numbered 10, after V lost 2 bases and J lost 0 bases. The CDR3 runs to 18 residues. Germline CDR1 is LNHDA and CDR2 is SQIVND (reference sequence). The CDR3: CASSIPPLQGAVNTEAFF. The CDR3 DNA reads as TGTGCCAGTAGTATACCGCCGCTACAGGGGGCGGTGAACACTGAAGCTTTCTTT.

The chain couples TRBV6-2 or TRBV6-3 to TRBJ2-1; possibly TRBD1 for D (6 bases). Germline V gene data show CDR1 as MNHEY and CDR2 as SVGEGT. The V and J ends lost 5 bases and 8 bases respectively, with 16 bases between them. The CDR3 runs 14 residues. The CDR3, as DNA: TGTGCCAGCAGTACAGGGAGAAGGATCGATGAGCAGTTCTTC. Translation: CASSTGRRIDEQFF.

This chain uses TRBV18 with TRBJ1-1; weak D call: TRBD1 (6 bases). Per the germline V gene, CDR1 is KGHSH and CDR2 is LQKENI. V dropped 0 bases and J dropped 0 bases, with 14 bases sitting between them. This CDR3 is built from 17 residues. The CDR3 protein is CASSPPNRARMNTEAFF. CDR3 bases: TGTGCCAGCTCACCACCGAACAGGGCCCGTATGAACACTGAAGCTTTCTTT.

The rearrangement links TRBV11-2 to TRBJ2-3; TRBD2 matches at 10 bases. The J segment lost 0 bases and the V segment lost 3 bases, leaving 3 bases of the junction unmatched. The CDR3 runs 16 residues. Per the germline V gene, CDR1 is SGHAT and CDR2 is FQNNGV. The CDR3 protein is CASSFGAGGSTDTQYF. For the CDR3, the DNA is TGTGCCAGCAGCTTCGGAGCGGGAGGGAGCACAGATACGCAGTATTTT.

J is TRBJ2-7 and V is TRBV28; D perhaps matches TRBD1 (5 bases). CDR1 and CDR2 (germline): MDHEN, SYDVKM. The CDR3 is made up of 13 amino acids. Trimming took 2 bases from V and 4 from J, leaving 9 bases between them. Here the CDR3 reads CASSLRGPYEQYF. Written as DNA, the CDR3 is TGTGCCAGCAGTTTAAGGGGCCCGTACGAGCAGTACTTC.

V and J are TRBV24-1 and TRBJ2-1, with 7 bases that match TRBD2. Germline V CDR1 and CDR2: KGHDR, SFDVKD. The trim removed 5 bases at V and 12 bases at J, leaving 6 bases unmatched. CDR3 length: 12 residues. This chain's CDR3 is CATSAGGRLQFF. CDR3 coding DNA: TGTGCCACCAGTGCCGGGGGGAGGTTGCAGTTCTTC.

This clone showed up just once. The chain uses TRBV3-1 (or the pseudogene TRBV3-2) and TRBJ2-3; D unclear. Deletions cut 4 bases from V and 5 bases from J, with 7 bases between. Germline CDR1 and CDR2: LGHDT and YNNKEL (reference sequence). The CDR3 consists of 12 residues. CDR3 amino acids: CASSPTGDTQYF. In DNA, the CDR3 is TGTGCCAGCAGCCCGACGGGAGATACGCAGTATTTT.